This paragraph reports one T cell receptor (beta chain). The junction shows a germline mismatch at one end, possibly a read error. This sample was included in a study of blood T cell repertoires in COVID-19. The method was immunoSEQ multiplex PCR; TCRdb's version includes in-frame clones alone and lacks a portion of them. The table includes around 80,000 clones, roughly 87% detected once. Germline loops: CDR1 SSHAT, CDR2 FNYEAQ (reference sequence). The CDR3 is 13 amino acids. The clonotype originates from a man older than 75 with acute or convalescent COVID-19. Sample: peripheral blood. The V and J genes are TRBV7-7 and TRBJ1-1; D is possibly TRBD1 (5 bases). CDR3 DNA: TGTGCTAGCAGCCGGACAAGGGACACTGAAGCTTTCTTT. Amino acid sequence: CASSRTRDTEAFF.